This T cell receptor beta chain emerged from a study of blood T cells in healthy people across ages. Primed by a sample-barcoded 5' primer and a J-beta primer mix, a second PCR proceeded for roughly 7 to 12 cycles. TCRdb passed the 5' RACE reads through MiXCR, listing each CDR3 protein once. The sample includes 1.5 million to 2 million distinct CDR3 sequences, around half seen only once; the top ten take roughly 2.1%. Sequenced material: blood. The TCR comes from a woman aged 40 to 49 in good health.

The CDR3 reads CASSWGPSSYEQYF. CDR3 nucleotides: TGTGCCAGCAGCTGGGGACCAAGCTCCTACGAGCAGTACTTC. The genes are TRBV7-2 and TRBJ2-7; perhaps D is TRBD1 or TRBD2 (5 bases each). V was clipped by 4 bases and J by 0 bases, with 10 bases between them. The CDR3 spans 14 residues. From germline, CDR1 is SGHTA and CDR2 FQGNSA.